Listed below are T cell receptor beta chains from one sample, sequenced in a study of blood T cell repertoires in COVID-19. This table comes from immunoSEQ multiplex PCR, and its TCRdb copy is limited to in-frame clones, with some not included. This sample yields 200,000 to 250,000 clones, of which around 83% are seen a single time; approximately 2% belongs to the top ten. The sample was peripheral blood. Receptors were obtained from a man under 40 who had recovered from COVID-19. The CDR3 runs from the conserved cysteine through the conserved F or W. The D gene is left open where the match is weak. Some rows have no size entry. The others give once, few or many, or a class for an expanded clone.

V: TRBV29-1
size: -
D: -
J: TRBJ2-3
CDR3: CSVGKGVGTDTQYF
DNA: TGCAGCGTTGGAAAAGGGGTTGGGACAGATACGCAGTATTTT

V: TRBV20-1
size: -
D: -
J: TRBJ1-5
CDR3: CSASLSRGDQPQHF
DNA: TGCAGTGCTAGTCTGTCCAGGGGAGATCAGCCCCAGCATTTT

V: TRBV5-1
size: -
D: -
J: TRBJ1-4
CDR3: CASSYQGSRDEKLFF
DNA: TGCGCCAGCAGCTATCAGGGGAGTCGGGATGAAAAACTGTTTTTT

V: TRBV10-2
size: -
D: -
J: TRBJ2-3
CDR3: CASIMGLGTDTQYF
DNA: TGCGCCAGCATTATGGGACTCGGCACAGATACGCAGTATTTT

V: TRBV6-5
size: -
D: -
J: TRBJ1-3
CDR3: CASTTASGNTIYF
DNA: TGTGCCAGCACGACAGCCTCTGGAAACACCATATATTTT

V: TRBV3-1/TRBV3-2
size: -
D: -
J: TRBJ1-1
CDR3: CASSPTENTEAFF
DNA: TGTGCCAGCAGTCCGACAGAGAACACTGAAGCTTTCTTT

V: TRBV7-6
size: few
D: -
J: TRBJ2-3
CDR3: CASSLRSPGVNTQYF
DNA: TGTGCCAGCAGCTTAAGGAGCCCGGGGGTGAATACGCAGTATTTT

V: TRBV7-9
size: -
D: TRBD1
J: TRBJ2-5
CDR3: CASSSGQGTETQYF
DNA: TGTGCCAGCAGCTCTGGACAGGGAACAGAGACCCAGTACTTC

V: TRBV11-2
size: -
D: TRBD1
J: TRBJ1-1
CDR3: CASSLTGGGTEAFF
DNA: TGTGCCAGCAGCTTAACAGGGGGCGGCACTGAAGCTTTCTTT

V: TRBV19
size: -
D: -
J: TRBJ1-5
CDR3: CASSKDPQPQHF
DNA: TGTGCCAGTAGTAAAGATCCGCAGCCCCAGCATTTT

V: TRBV11-3
size: few
D: TRBD2
J: TRBJ2-1
CDR3: CASSPRASGGVNEQFF
DNA: TGTGCCAGCAGCCCACGAGCTAGCGGGGGCGTTAATGAGCAGTTCTTC

V: TRBV7-9
size: few
D: TRBD1
J: TRBJ2-5
CDR3: CASSFSFGTGLETQYF
DNA: TGTGCCAGCAGCTTTAGTTTCGGGACAGGGTTGGAGACCCAGTACTTC

V: TRBV5-4
size: -
D: TRBD2
J: TRBJ2-3
CDR3: CASSLGGLARDTQYF
DNA: TGTGCCAGCAGCTTGGGGGGACTAGCGCGGGATACGCAGTATTTT

V: TRBV6-6
size: -
D: -
J: TRBJ2-2
CDR3: CASSYPRGPNTGELFF
DNA: TGTGCCAGCAGTTACCCGCGGGGCCCGAACACCGGGGAGCTGTTTTTT

V: TRBV9
size: -
D: TRBD2
J: TRBJ2-3
CDR3: CASSGIGTSGGLGTDTQYF
DNA: TGTGCCAGCAGCGGAATTGGGACTAGCGGGGGGCTAGGCACAGATACGCAGTATTTT

V: TRBV11-2
size: -
D: -
J: TRBJ2-2
CDR3: CASGLSGDHRGELFF
DNA: TGTGCCAGCGGTCTTAGCGGTGATCACCGCGGGGAGCTGTTTTTT

V: TRBV12-3/TRBV12-4
size: many
D: TRBD1
J: TRBJ1-5
CDR3: CASSSTGNQPQHF
DNA: TGTGCCAGCAGTTCGACAGGGAATCAGCCCCAGCATTTT

V: TRBV7-3
size: -
D: TRBD2
J: TRBJ2-7
CDR3: CASSETGGRAHEQYF
DNA: TGTGCCAGCAGCGAGACGGGGGGGCGCGCCCACGAGCAGTACTTC

V: TRBV5-1
size: -
D: TRBD1
J: TRBJ1-3
CDR3: CASSQTGNGGNTIYF
DNA: TGCGCCAGCAGTCAGACAGGGAACGGTGGAAACACCATATATTTT

V: TRBV27
size: -
D: -
J: TRBJ2-3
CDR3: CASSPGQSTDTQYF
DNA: TGTGCCAGCAGCCCAGGGCAGTCCACAGATACGCAGTATTTT

V: TRBV7-9
size: -
D: -
J: TRBJ2-5
CDR3: CASSLGGGGRETQYF
DNA: TGTGCCAGCAGCTTAGGAGGGGGAGGGAGAGAGACCCAGTACTTC

V: TRBV4-2
size: -
D: TRBD1
J: TRBJ2-3
CDR3: CASSQDGQGDTSTDTQYF
DNA: TGTGCCAGCAGCCAAGATGGTCAGGGGGACACAAGCACAGATACGCAGTATTTT

V: TRBV11-2
size: -
D: TRBD1
J: TRBJ1-2
CDR3: CASSQPGTGPSNYGYTF
DNA: TGTGCCAGCAGCCAACCCGGGACAGGGCCCTCAAACTATGGCTACACCTTC

V: TRBV2
size: -
D: -
J: TRBJ1-5
CDR3: CASSDRVWQPQHF
DNA: TGTGCCAGCAGTGACAGGGTATGGCAGCCCCAGCATTTT